This T cell receptor (beta chain) was obtained from a study of blood T cell repertoires in COVID-19. Overall study: The samples span acute and convalescent COVID-19 from the United States, Italy and Spain. The cDNA or gDNA used as material had been derived from T cells, B-cell-depleted T cells, or PBMCs.

In germline, CDR1 is MNHEY, CDR2 SMNVEV (reference sequence). This CDR3 is 12 amino acids long. V lost 4 bases to trimming and J lost 4 bases, with 5 bases between them. In the authors' workflow: Amplification of reference gene primers was used by the study to estimate nucleated cell counts. Libraries were prepared by immunoSEQ multiplex PCR; TCRdb keeps only in-frame clonotypes and omits some of them. V and J calls and clone size are those listed in that table; D and trimming were worked out from the DNA. The table includes 85,000 to 95,000 clones, roughly 88% detected once. Sequenced sample: peripheral blood. This chain links TRBV27 with TRBJ1-5; D call uncertain. This clonotype originated in a man aged 55 to 70 with acute or convalescent COVID-19. The DNA for the CDR3 is TGTGCCAGCAGTTCCCTGAATCAGCCCCAGCATTTT. Encoded protein: CASSSLNQPQHF.